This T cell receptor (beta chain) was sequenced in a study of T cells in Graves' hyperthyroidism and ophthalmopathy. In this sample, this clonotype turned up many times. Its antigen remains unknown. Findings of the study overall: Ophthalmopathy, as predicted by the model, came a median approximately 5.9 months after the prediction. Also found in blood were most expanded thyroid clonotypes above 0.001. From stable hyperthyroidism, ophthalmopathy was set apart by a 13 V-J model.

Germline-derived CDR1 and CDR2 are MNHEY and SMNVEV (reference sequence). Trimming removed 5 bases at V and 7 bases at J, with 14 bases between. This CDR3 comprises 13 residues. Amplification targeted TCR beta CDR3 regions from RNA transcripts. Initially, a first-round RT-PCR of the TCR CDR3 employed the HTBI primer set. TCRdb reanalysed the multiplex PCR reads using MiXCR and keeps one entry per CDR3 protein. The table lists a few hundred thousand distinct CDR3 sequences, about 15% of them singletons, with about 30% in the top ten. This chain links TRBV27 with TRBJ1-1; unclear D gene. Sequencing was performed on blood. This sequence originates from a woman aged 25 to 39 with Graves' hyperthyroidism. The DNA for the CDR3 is TGTGCCAGCAGTCAACCTCGAACCGATGAAGCTTTCTTT. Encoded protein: CASSQPRTDEAFF.